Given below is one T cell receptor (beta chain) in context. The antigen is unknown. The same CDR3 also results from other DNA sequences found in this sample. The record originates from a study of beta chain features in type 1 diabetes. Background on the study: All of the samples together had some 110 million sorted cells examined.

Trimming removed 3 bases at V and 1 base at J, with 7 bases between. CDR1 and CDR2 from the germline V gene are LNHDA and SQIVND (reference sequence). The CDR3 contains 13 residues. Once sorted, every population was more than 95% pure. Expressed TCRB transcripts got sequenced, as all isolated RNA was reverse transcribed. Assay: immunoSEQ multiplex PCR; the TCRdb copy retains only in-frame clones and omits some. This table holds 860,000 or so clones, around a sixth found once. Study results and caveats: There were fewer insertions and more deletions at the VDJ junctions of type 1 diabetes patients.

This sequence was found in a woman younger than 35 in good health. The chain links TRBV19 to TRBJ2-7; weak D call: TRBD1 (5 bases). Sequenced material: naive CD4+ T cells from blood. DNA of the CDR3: TGTGCCAGTAGTATTAAGGGGTCCTACGAGCAGTACTTC. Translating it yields CASSIKGSYEQYF.